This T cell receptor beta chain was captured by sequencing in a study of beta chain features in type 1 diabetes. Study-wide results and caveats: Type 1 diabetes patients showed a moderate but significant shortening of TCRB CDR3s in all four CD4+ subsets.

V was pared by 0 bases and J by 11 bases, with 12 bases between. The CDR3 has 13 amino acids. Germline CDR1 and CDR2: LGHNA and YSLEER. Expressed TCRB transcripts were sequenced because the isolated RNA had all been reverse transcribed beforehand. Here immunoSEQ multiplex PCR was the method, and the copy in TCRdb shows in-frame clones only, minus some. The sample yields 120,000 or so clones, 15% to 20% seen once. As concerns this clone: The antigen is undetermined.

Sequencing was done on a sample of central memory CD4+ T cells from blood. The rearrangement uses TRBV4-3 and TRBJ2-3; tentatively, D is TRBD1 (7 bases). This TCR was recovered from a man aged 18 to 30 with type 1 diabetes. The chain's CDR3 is CASSQDPGGRQYF. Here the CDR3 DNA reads TGCGCCAGCAGCCAAGATCCAGGGGGGAGGCAGTATTTT.